This T cell receptor beta chain originates from a study of shared T cell receptors in the human thymus. This CDR3 has 14 amino acids. The germline V gene has CDR1 SGHKS and CDR2 YYEKEE (reference sequence). Trimming removed 4 bases from V and 2 bases from J; junction bases left unmatched: 5. Repertoires were generated with immunoSEQ multiplex PCR, while TCRdb's copy carries only in-frame clones and drops some. The table includes hundreds of thousands of clones, approximately 90% detected once. This same sample was also taken into another study, of human thymus T cells. That source adds: Corrective cardiac surgery supplied the resected thymus tissue. Thymic and blood repertoires seemed to favor certain V and J genes. Related research examined unrelated individuals and reported that their thymic repertoires overlapped highly.

The source material was thymocytes. The sequence was obtained from a boy in the first two years of life with a congenital heart defect. The chain employs TRBV5-5 and TRBJ2-7; 8 bases agree with TRBD1. The CDR3 DNA reads TGTGCCAGCAGCGACCGGGACAGGCCCTACGAGCAGTACTTC. Protein: CASSDRDRPYEQYF. The whole variable domain, filled in from reference TRBV5-5 and TRBJ2-7, reads DAGVTQSPTHLIKTRGQQVTLRCSPISGHKSVSWYQQVLGQGPQFIFQYYEKEERGRGNFPDRFSARQFPNYSSELNVNALLLGDSALYLCASSDRDRPYEQYFGPGTRLTVT.